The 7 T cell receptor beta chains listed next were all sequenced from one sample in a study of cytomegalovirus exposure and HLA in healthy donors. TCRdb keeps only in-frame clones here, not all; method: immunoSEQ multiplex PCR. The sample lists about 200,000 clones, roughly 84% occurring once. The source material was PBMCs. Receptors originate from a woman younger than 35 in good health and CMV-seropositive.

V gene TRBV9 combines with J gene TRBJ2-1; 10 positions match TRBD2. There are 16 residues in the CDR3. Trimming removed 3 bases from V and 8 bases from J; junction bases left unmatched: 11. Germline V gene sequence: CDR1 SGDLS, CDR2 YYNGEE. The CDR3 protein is CASSASAGGHSDEQFF. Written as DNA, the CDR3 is TGTGCCAGCAGCGCGTCAGCGGGAGGGCATAGCGATGAGCAGTTCTTC.

CDR3 sequence reads: CASSLTAGETQYF. The CDR3 DNA follows: TGTGCCAGCAGCTTAACGGCAGGGGAGACCCAGTACTTC. The chain employs TRBV7-9 and TRBJ2-5; tentatively, D is TRBD1 (5 bases). This CDR3 has 13 amino acids. V was clipped by 2 bases and J by 5 bases, with 9 bases between them. Germline V gene sequence: CDR1 SEHNR, CDR2 FQNEAQ (reference sequence).

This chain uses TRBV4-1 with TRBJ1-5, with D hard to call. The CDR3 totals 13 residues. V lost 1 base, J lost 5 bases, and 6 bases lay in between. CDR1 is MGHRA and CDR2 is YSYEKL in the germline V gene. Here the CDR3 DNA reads TGCGCCAGCAGCCAAGCCCGTGATCAGCCCCAGCATTTT. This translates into CASSQARDQPQHF.

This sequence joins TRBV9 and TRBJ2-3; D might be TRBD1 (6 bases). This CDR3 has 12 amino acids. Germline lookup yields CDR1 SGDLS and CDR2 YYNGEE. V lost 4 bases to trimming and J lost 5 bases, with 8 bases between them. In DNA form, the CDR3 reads TGTGCCAGCAGCCGAGGGGGAGATACGCAGTATTTT. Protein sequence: CASSRGGDTQYF.

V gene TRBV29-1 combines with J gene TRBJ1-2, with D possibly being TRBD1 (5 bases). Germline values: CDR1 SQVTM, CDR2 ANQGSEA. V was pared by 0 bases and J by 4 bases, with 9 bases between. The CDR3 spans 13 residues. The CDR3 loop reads CSVEEGATYGYTF. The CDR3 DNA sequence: TGCAGCGTTGAAGAAGGGGCTACCTATGGCTACACCTTC.

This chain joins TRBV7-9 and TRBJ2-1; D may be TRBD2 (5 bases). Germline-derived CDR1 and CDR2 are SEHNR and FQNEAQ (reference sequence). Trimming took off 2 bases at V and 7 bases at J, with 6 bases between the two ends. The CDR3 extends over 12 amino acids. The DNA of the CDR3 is TGTGCCAGCAGCTTAACTAGGAATGAGCAGTTCTTC. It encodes CASSLTRNEQFF.

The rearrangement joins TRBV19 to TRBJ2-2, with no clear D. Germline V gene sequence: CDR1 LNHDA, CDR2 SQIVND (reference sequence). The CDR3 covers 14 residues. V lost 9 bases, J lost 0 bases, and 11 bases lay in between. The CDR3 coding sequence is TGTGCCAGCAGGCGTACCGCGAACACCGGGGAGCTGTTTTTT. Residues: CASRRTANTGELFF.